The rows below give T cell receptor beta chains drawn from one sample of a study of radiation and T cells in renal cell carcinoma. The protocol was immunoSEQ multiplex PCR, while the TCRdb copy is restricted to in-frame clones and leaves out a portion. The sample comprises about 150,000 clones, approximately 90% of which are singletons, and 10% to 15% rests with the top ten. This specimen was blood, taken from a patient whose treatment included radiotherapy and nephrectomy. The receptors stem from a woman between 45 and 60 years old with renal cell carcinoma. CDR3s include the opening cysteine and the closing phenylalanine or tryptophan. Each record gives: J gene, clone size, V gene, D gene, CDR3 protein, CDR3 DNA. A D gene is named only where the DNA matches it firmly. Clone size is stated in some rows and not others, as once, few, many or a class when expanded.

TRBJ2-1	-	TRBV14	TRBD2	CASSGLAGYNEQFF	TGTGCCAGCTCGGGACTAGCGGGCTACAATGAGCAGTTCTTC
TRBJ1-1	-	TRBV29-1	TRBD1	CSVTGIPTNTEAFF	TGCAGCGTGACAGGGATCCCAACGAACACTGAAGCTTTCTTT
TRBJ1-4	-	TRBV19	-	CASSAPYFEKLFF	TGTGCCAGTAGCGCCCCGTATTTCGAAAAACTGTTTTTT
TRBJ2-5	-	TRBV29-1	TRBD1	CSVAGTGGETQYF	TGCAGCGTCGCTGGGACAGGGGGGGAGACCCAGTACTTC
TRBJ2-5	once	TRBV11-2	-	CASSFNRETQYF	TGTGCCAGCAGCTTCAATCGGGAGACCCAGTACTTC
TRBJ1-3	-	TRBV9	-	CASSVAAVYGPSGNTIYF	TGTGCCAGCAGCGTAGCAGCCGTCTACGGGCCCTCTGGAAACACCATATATTTT
TRBJ1-2	-	TRBV15	-	CATSRDGLDSEWYGYTF	TGTGCCACCAGCAGAGATGGACTTGACTCCGAGTGGTATGGCTACACCTTC
TRBJ2-7	-	TRBV5-1	TRBD1	CASSSGQGNYEQYF	TGCGCCAGCAGCTCCGGACAGGGCAACTACGAGCAGTACTTC
TRBJ2-5	-	TRBV7-6	-	CASSLGQGWETQYF	TGTGCCAGCAGCTTAGGGCAGGGCTGGGAGACCCAGTACTTC
TRBJ2-3	-	TRBV5-6	-	CASSGDFTDTQYF	TGTGCCAGCAGCGGGGACTTCACAGATACGCAGTATTTT
TRBJ2-1	-	TRBV19	TRBD2	CASRPGASGGAYEQFF	TGTGCCAGTAGGCCCGGGGCTAGCGGGGGGGCGTATGAGCAGTTCTTC
TRBJ1-6	-	TRBV7-8	TRBD1	CASSENPPGQGGSPLHF	TGTGCCAGCAGCGAAAATCCACCGGGACAGGGTGGTTCACCCCTCCACTTT
TRBJ1-6	once	TRBV30	-	CAWRILNSPLHF	TGTGCCTGGAGGATTCTTAATTCACCCCTCCACTTT
TRBJ2-1	-	TRBV7-9	-	CASSLRLDWGFDNEQFF	TGTGCCAGCAGCTTAAGATTAGATTGGGGGTTCGACAATGAGCAGTTCTTC
TRBJ2-7	-	TRBV7-2	-	CASSESAGPTYEQYF	TGTGCCAGCAGCGAAAGTGCGGGACCCACCTACGAGCAGTACTTC
TRBJ2-2	-	TRBV6-1	-	CASSVGSGATGELFF	TGTGCCAGCAGTGTGGGTTCCGGGGCCACCGGGGAGCTGTTTTTT
TRBJ2-1	-	TRBV13	-	CASSFSWGYNEQFF	TGTGCCAGCAGCTTTAGTTGGGGGTACAATGAGCAGTTCTTC
TRBJ2-5	-	TRBV5-6	-	CASSWERAETQYF	TGTGCCAGCAGCTGGGAGCGGGCCGAGACCCAGTACTTC
TRBJ1-1	-	TRBV7-9	-	CASSPGFSDTEAFF	TGTGCCAGCAGCCCCGGTTTTTCGGACACTGAAGCTTTCTTT
TRBJ2-5	-	TRBV20-1	-	CSARLETQYF	TGCAGTGCTAGATTGGAGACCCAGTACTTC
TRBJ1-5	-	TRBV19	TRBD1	CASTPLTGAGNQPQHF	TGTGCCAGTACCCCATTAACAGGGGCCGGCAATCAGCCCCAGCATTTT
TRBJ1-1	-	TRBV18	TRBD1	CASSPQGAMNTEAFF	TGTGCCAGCTCACCACAGGGGGCAATGAACACTGAAGCTTTCTTT
TRBJ1-4	-	TRBV18	TRBD1	CASSPSRDSNEKLFF	TGTGCCAGCTCACCCTCTCGGGACAGCAATGAAAAACTGTTTTTT
TRBJ2-1	-	TRBV18	TRBD1	CASSPRRQGNEQFF	TGTGCCAGCTCACCGCGAAGACAGGGGAATGAGCAGTTCTTC
TRBJ1-2	-	TRBV2	-	CASRPEGGRYGYTF	TGTGCCAGCAGGCCCGAGGGGGGACGCTATGGCTACACCTTC
TRBJ2-1	-	TRBV6-5	-	CASSRGGLSYNEQFF	TGTGCCAGCAGTCGCGGGGGCCTCTCCTACAATGAGCAGTTCTTC
TRBJ2-4	-	TRBV28	-	CASSLSQESANIQYF	TGTGCCAGCAGTTTATCTCAGGAAAGTGCGAACATTCAGTACTTC
TRBJ2-7	-	TRBV11-2	-	CASSLDLYSYEQYF	TGTGCCAGCAGCTTAGACCTGTACTCCTACGAGCAGTACTTC
TRBJ1-2	-	TRBV19	TRBD1	CASLRRQGPNYGYTF	TGTGCCAGTCTTAGGCGACAGGGGCCTAACTATGGCTACACCTTC
TRBJ2-7	-	TRBV15	TRBD1	CATSVDRGPYEQYF	TGTGCCACCAGTGTGGACAGGGGGCCGTACGAGCAGTACTTC
TRBJ1-1	-	TRBV14	TRBD1	CASSQDLGTGNTEAFF	TGTGCCAGCAGCCAAGATCTTGGGACAGGAAACACTGAAGCTTTCTTT
TRBJ2-5	once	TRBV5-1	-	CASSLDGPPWYF	TGCGCCAGCAGCTTGGATGGGCCCCCTTGGTACTTC
TRBJ2-3	once	TRBV5-5	TRBD2	CASSLLGGSDTQYF	TGTGCCAGCAGCTTGCTGGGGGGGAGTGATACGCAGTATTTT
TRBJ1-1	once	TRBV7-2	-	CASSLVGSGNTEAFF	TGTGCCAGCAGCTTAGTGGGCTCAGGGAACACTGAAGCTTTCTTT
TRBJ2-2	-	TRBV5-4	TRBD1	CASSSATQQGAAGELFF	TGTGCCAGCAGCTCGGCAACCCAACAGGGGGCCGCCGGGGAGCTGTTTTTT
TRBJ1-6	-	TRBV18	-	CASSPFSSGGNNSPLHF	TGTGCCAGCTCACCGTTCTCGTCGGGGGGCAATAATTCACCCCTCCACTTT
TRBJ1-6	-	TRBV30	-	CAWSPTGRISPLHF	TGTGCCTGGAGTCCCACCGGACGAATTTCACCCCTCCACTTT
TRBJ2-5	once	TRBV7-2	-	CASSDPPYVGSQETQYF	TGTGCCAGCAGCGACCCCCCCTATGTGGGGTCGCAAGAGACCCAGTACTTC
TRBJ2-2	-	TRBV7-2	-	CASSLTGWNTGELFF	TGTGCCAGCAGCTTAACGGGATGGAACACCGGGGAGCTGTTTTTT
TRBJ2-5	-	TRBV5-1	TRBD2	CASSLVRAGQQETQYF	TGCGCCAGCAGCTTGGTTCGAGCGGGGCAGCAAGAGACCCAGTACTTC
TRBJ1-5	-	TRBV18	-	CASSPPSSNQPQHF	TGTGCCAGCTCACCACCGAGTAGCAATCAGCCCCAGCATTTT
TRBJ1-2	-	TRBV2	-	CASRLSSGEGYGYTF	TGTGCCAGCAGGTTGAGCTCTGGGGAGGGCTATGGCTACACCTTC
TRBJ1-5	-	TRBV5-8	-	CASSSGSYNQPQHF	TGTGCCAGCAGCTCTGGCAGTTACAATCAGCCCCAGCATTTT